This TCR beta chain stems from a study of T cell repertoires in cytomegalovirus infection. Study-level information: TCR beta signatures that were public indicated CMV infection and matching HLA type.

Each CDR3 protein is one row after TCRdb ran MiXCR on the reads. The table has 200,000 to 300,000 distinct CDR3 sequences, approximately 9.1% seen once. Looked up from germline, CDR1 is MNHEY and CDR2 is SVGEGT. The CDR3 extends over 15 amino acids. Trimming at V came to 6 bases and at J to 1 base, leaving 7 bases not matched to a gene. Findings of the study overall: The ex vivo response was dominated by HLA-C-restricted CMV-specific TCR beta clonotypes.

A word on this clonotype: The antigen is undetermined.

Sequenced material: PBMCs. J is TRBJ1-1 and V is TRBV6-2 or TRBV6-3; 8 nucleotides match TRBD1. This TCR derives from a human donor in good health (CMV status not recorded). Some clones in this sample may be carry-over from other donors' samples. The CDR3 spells CASSGQGTKNTEAFF. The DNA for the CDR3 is TGTGCCAGCAGCGGACAGGGAACTAAGAACACTGAAGCTTTCTTT.